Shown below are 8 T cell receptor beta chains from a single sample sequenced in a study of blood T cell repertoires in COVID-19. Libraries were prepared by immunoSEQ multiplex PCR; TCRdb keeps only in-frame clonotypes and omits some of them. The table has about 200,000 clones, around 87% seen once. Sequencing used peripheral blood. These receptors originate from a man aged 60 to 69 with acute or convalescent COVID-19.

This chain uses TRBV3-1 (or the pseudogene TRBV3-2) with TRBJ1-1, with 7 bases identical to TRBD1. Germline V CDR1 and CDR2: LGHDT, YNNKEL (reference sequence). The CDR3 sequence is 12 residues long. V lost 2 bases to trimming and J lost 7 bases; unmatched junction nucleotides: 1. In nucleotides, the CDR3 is TGTGCCAGCAGCCAACGGACAGGTGAAGCTTTCTTT. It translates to CASSQRTGEAFF.

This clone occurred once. The CDR3: CASSQLKTSGGAHEQFF. The CDR3 DNA reads TGCGCCAGCAGCCAATTAAAAACTAGCGGGGGGGCCCATGAGCAGTTCTTC. This sequence joins TRBV4-1 and TRBJ2-1, with 13 bases aligning to TRBD2. Germline V gives CDR1 MGHRA, CDR2 YSYEKL. This CDR3 has 17 residues. After removal of 2 bases from V and 8 bases from J, the junction contained 9 bases not matched to a gene.

This CDR3 is CSVVDRVTGNTIYF. The CDR3 DNA reads TGCAGCGTTGTCGACAGGGTGACTGGAAACACCATATATTTT. The V and J genes are TRBV29-1 and TRBJ1-3; 7 bases line up with TRBD1. CDR1 is SQVTM and CDR2 is ANQGSEA in the germline V gene. CDR3 size: 14 residues. Trimming removed 4 bases from V and 2 bases from J; junction bases left unmatched: 5.

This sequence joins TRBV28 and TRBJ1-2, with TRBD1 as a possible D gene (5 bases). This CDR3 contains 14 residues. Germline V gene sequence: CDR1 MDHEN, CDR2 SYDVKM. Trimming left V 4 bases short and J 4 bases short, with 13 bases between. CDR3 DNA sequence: TGTGCCAGCAGTTCTCCGCGGGGGTCCTATGGCTACACCTTC. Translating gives CASSSPRGSYGYTF.

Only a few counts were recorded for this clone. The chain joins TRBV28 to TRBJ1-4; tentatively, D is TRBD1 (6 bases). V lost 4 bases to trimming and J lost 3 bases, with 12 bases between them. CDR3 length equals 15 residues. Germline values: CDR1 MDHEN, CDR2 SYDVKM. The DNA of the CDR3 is TGTGCCAGCAGTTCCACAGGGCCTCCTAATGAAAAACTGTTTTTT. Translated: CASSSTGPPNEKLFF.

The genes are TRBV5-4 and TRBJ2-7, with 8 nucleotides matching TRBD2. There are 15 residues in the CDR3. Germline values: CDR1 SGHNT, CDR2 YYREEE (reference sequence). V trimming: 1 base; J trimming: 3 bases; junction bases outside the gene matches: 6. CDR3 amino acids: CASSLFAGGRYEQYF. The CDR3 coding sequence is TGTGCCAGCAGCTTGTTCGCGGGGGGACGCTACGAGCAGTACTTC.

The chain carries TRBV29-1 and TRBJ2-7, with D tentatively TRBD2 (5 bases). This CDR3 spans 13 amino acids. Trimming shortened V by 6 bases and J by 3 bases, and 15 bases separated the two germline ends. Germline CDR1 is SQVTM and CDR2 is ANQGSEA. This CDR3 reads CSVIGLGNYEQYF. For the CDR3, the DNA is TGCAGCGTGATAGGACTGGGCAACTACGAGCAGTACTTC.

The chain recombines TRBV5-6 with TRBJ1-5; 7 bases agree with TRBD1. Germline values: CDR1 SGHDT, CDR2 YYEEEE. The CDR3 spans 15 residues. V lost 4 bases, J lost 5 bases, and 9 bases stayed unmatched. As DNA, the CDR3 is TGTGCCAGCAGCAACAGACAGGGTCAATATCAGCCCCAGCATTTT. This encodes CASSNRQGQYQPQHF. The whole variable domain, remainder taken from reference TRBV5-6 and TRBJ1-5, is DAGVTQSPTHLIKTRGQQVTLRCSPKSGHDTVSWYQQALGQGPQFIFQYYEEEERQRGNFPDRFSGHQFPNYSSELNVNALLLGDSALYLCASSNRQGQYQPQHFGDGTRLSIL.